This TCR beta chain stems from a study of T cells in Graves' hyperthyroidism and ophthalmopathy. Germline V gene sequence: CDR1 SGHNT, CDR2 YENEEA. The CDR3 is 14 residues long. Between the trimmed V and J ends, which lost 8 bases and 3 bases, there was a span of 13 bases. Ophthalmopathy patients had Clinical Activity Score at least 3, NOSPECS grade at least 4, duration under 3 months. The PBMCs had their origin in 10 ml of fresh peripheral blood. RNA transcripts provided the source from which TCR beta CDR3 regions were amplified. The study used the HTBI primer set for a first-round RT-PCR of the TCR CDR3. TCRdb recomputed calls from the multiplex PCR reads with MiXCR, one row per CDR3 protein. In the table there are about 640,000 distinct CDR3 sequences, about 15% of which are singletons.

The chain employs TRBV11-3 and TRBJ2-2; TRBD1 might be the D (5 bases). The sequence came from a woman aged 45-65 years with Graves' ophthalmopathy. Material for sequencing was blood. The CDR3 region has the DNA TGTGCCAGCGGGGCATCGATAGACACCGGGGAGCTGTTTTTT. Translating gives CASGASIDTGELFF.